These T cell receptor beta chains were read from a single sample in a study of neoadjuvant anti-PD-1 for oral cavity cancer. Profiled with immunoSEQ multiplex PCR; TCRdb holds only in-frame clones, not every one. Altogether over 25,000 clones are present, just under 80% being singletons, with the ten largest covering around 3.3%. Sequenced here: PBMCs, sampled after nivolumab (anti-PD-1) treatment. The receptors derive from a person aged 40-85 years with oral cavity squamous cell carcinoma. Each CDR3 is given with its conserved first and last residue. Each record gives: J gene, CDR3 length, D gene, clone size, V gene, CDR3 protein, CDR3 DNA. D genes are given only for firm matches. Size is omitted from some rows. Given values are once, few, many or a class for expanded clones.

j_call: TRBJ2-5; cdr3_length: 12; d_call: NA; clone_size: few; v_call: TRBV5-1; cdr3_aa: CASSSEGPLQYF; cdr3_nt: TGCGCCAGCAGCTCGGAGGGCCCCTTACAGTACTTC
j_call: TRBJ1-1; cdr3_length: 13; d_call: NA; clone_size: NA; v_call: TRBV4-1; cdr3_aa: CASSQQGWTEAFF; cdr3_nt: TGCGCCAGCAGCCAACAGGGGTGGACTGAAGCTTTCTTT
j_call: TRBJ1-2; cdr3_length: 18; d_call: TRBD1; clone_size: NA; v_call: TRBV19; cdr3_aa: CASTLTGTVSFFSYGYTF; cdr3_nt: TGTGCCAGTACCTTAACCGGGACAGTATCTTTTTTTTCCTATGGCTACACCTTC
j_call: TRBJ1-3; cdr3_length: 15; d_call: NA; clone_size: NA; v_call: TRBV5-1; cdr3_aa: CASSFGGVSGNTIYF; cdr3_nt: TGCGCCAGCAGCTTCGGAGGGGTCTCTGGAAACACCATATATTTT
j_call: TRBJ2-7; cdr3_length: 16; d_call: TRBD1; clone_size: NA; v_call: TRBV7-9; cdr3_aa: CASSLRQGEVTYEQYF; cdr3_nt: TGTGCCAGCAGCCTACGACAGGGGGAAGTGACCTACGAGCAGTACTTC
j_call: TRBJ2-2; cdr3_length: 16; d_call: NA; clone_size: NA; v_call: TRBV19; cdr3_aa: CASSISVVGGTGELFF; cdr3_nt: TGTGCCAGTAGTATAAGCGTCGTAGGGGGTACCGGGGAGCTGTTTTTT
j_call: TRBJ1-4; cdr3_length: 15; d_call: NA; clone_size: NA; v_call: TRBV19; cdr3_aa: CASSIYGTTNEKLFF; cdr3_nt: TGTGCCAGTAGTATTTACGGAACAACTAATGAAAAACTGTTTTTT
j_call: TRBJ1-4; cdr3_length: 15; d_call: NA; clone_size: NA; v_call: TRBV7-2; cdr3_aa: CASRRNGGNDEKLFF; cdr3_nt: TGTGCCAGCAGACGCAATGGGGGTAATGATGAAAAACTGTTTTTT
j_call: TRBJ1-2; cdr3_length: 14; d_call: TRBD1; clone_size: NA; v_call: TRBV30; cdr3_aa: CAWSVTGAGWGYTF; cdr3_nt: TGTGCCTGGAGTGTTACAGGGGCTGGTTGGGGCTACACCTTC
j_call: TRBJ2-1; cdr3_length: 15; d_call: NA; clone_size: NA; v_call: TRBV7-6; cdr3_aa: CASSTGLNWDNEQFF; cdr3_nt: TGTGCCAGCAGCACGGGACTCAATTGGGACAATGAGCAGTTCTTC
j_call: TRBJ2-5; cdr3_length: 16; d_call: NA; clone_size: NA; v_call: TRBV19; cdr3_aa: CASSVWRTAVKETQYF; cdr3_nt: TGTGCCAGTAGTGTTTGGCGGACAGCTGTCAAGGAGACCCAGTACTTC
j_call: TRBJ1-1; cdr3_length: 15; d_call: NA; clone_size: once; v_call: TRBV6-1; cdr3_aa: CASRKEGQMNTEAFF; cdr3_nt: TGTGCCAGCAGAAAAGAAGGACAAATGAACACTGAAGCTTTCTTT
j_call: TRBJ1-2; cdr3_length: 12; d_call: NA; clone_size: few; v_call: TRBV5-6; cdr3_aa: CASSSSDYGYTF; cdr3_nt: TGTGCCAGCAGCTCATCAGACTATGGCTACACCTTC
j_call: TRBJ2-5; cdr3_length: 14; d_call: NA; clone_size: NA; v_call: TRBV18; cdr3_aa: CASSPSGGGETQYF; cdr3_nt: TGTGCCAGCTCCCCCTCTGGGGGGGGCGAGACCCAGTACTTC
j_call: TRBJ1-1; cdr3_length: 18; d_call: TRBD1; clone_size: NA; v_call: TRBV5-1; cdr3_aa: CASSHQRPGQGWNTEAFF; cdr3_nt: TGCGCCAGCAGCCACCAACGCCCAGGACAGGGCTGGAACACTGAAGCTTTCTTT
j_call: TRBJ1-2; cdr3_length: 15; d_call: NA; clone_size: NA; v_call: TRBV27; cdr3_aa: CASSDRTARGNGYTF; cdr3_nt: TGTGCCAGCAGCGACCGGACAGCCCGGGGGAATGGCTACACCTTC
j_call: TRBJ1-2; cdr3_length: 16; d_call: TRBD1; clone_size: few; v_call: TRBV7-8; cdr3_aa: CASSTRQGRNFYGYTF; cdr3_nt: TGTGCCAGCAGCACGAGACAGGGCCGGAATTTCTATGGCTACACCTTC
j_call: TRBJ1-2; cdr3_length: 14; d_call: NA; clone_size: once; v_call: TRBV19; cdr3_aa: CASSMGESYYGYTF; cdr3_nt: TGTGCCAGTAGTATGGGTGAGAGTTACTATGGCTACACCTTC
j_call: TRBJ2-7; cdr3_length: 14; d_call: NA; clone_size: NA; v_call: TRBV28; cdr3_aa: CASTLGGRGDEQYF; cdr3_nt: TGTGCCAGCACCCTGGGGGGCCGGGGGGACGAGCAGTACTTC
j_call: TRBJ2-7; cdr3_length: 15; d_call: NA; clone_size: medium-sized; v_call: TRBV4-3; cdr3_aa: CASSQGREGSYEQYF; cdr3_nt: TGCGCCAGCAGCCAAGGCAGGGAAGGCTCCTACGAGCAGTACTTC
j_call: TRBJ1-6; cdr3_length: 14; d_call: NA; clone_size: few; v_call: TRBV19; cdr3_aa: CASTRGTDYSPLHF; cdr3_nt: TGTGCCAGTACCCGGGGGACGGACTATTCACCCCTCCACTTT
j_call: TRBJ2-7; cdr3_length: 13; d_call: NA; clone_size: NA; v_call: TRBV19; cdr3_aa: CASSMGSTYEQYF; cdr3_nt: TGTGCCAGTAGTATGGGCAGTACCTACGAGCAGTACTTC
j_call: TRBJ1-5; cdr3_length: 17; d_call: TRBD1; clone_size: once; v_call: TRBV4-3; cdr3_aa: CASSQDTAGGINQPQHF; cdr3_nt: TGCGCCAGCAGCCAAGATACTGCAGGGGGTATCAATCAGCCCCAGCATTTT
j_call: TRBJ1-4; cdr3_length: 15; d_call: NA; clone_size: NA; v_call: TRBV2; cdr3_aa: CASSDPTGGNEKLFF; cdr3_nt: TGTGCCAGCAGTGACCCGACAGGCGGTAATGAAAAACTGTTTTTT
j_call: TRBJ1-1; cdr3_length: 17; d_call: NA; clone_size: NA; v_call: TRBV18; cdr3_aa: CASSPSRGAALNTEAFF; cdr3_nt: TGTGCCAGCTCACCCTCCCGGGGTGCAGCTTTGAACACTGAAGCTTTCTTT
j_call: TRBJ2-4; cdr3_length: 16; d_call: TRBD1; clone_size: NA; v_call: TRBV2; cdr3_aa: CASSDWGQGYKNIQYF; cdr3_nt: TGTGCCAGCAGTGACTGGGGACAGGGATACAAAAACATTCAGTACTTC
j_call: TRBJ1-6; cdr3_length: 11; d_call: NA; clone_size: NA; v_call: TRBV6-6; cdr3_aa: CASKEESPLHF; cdr3_nt: TGTGCCAGCAAAGAGGAATCACCCCTCCACTTT
j_call: TRBJ1-6; cdr3_length: 15; d_call: NA; clone_size: NA; v_call: TRBV4-1; cdr3_aa: CASSQGRRDNSPLHF; cdr3_nt: TGCGCCAGCAGCCAAGGCCGAAGAGATAATTCACCCCTCCACTTT
j_call: TRBJ2-1; cdr3_length: 13; d_call: NA; clone_size: few; v_call: TRBV7-6; cdr3_aa: CASSRQSEGEQFF; cdr3_nt: TGTGCCAGCAGCCGCCAATCAGAGGGGGAGCAGTTCTTC
j_call: TRBJ2-3; cdr3_length: 14; d_call: NA; clone_size: NA; v_call: TRBV6-4; cdr3_aa: CASSVRPGTDTQYF; cdr3_nt: TGTGCCAGCAGTGTTAGGCCCGGCACAGATACGCAGTATTTT
j_call: TRBJ2-7; cdr3_length: 15; d_call: NA; clone_size: few; v_call: TRBV5-6; cdr3_aa: CASSLGGTATYEQYF; cdr3_nt: TGTGCCAGCAGCCTAGGCGGGACAGCCACCTACGAGCAGTACTTC
j_call: TRBJ2-1; cdr3_length: 19; d_call: NA; clone_size: NA; v_call: TRBV7-9; cdr3_aa: CASSLARAPVNPTYNEQFF; cdr3_nt: TGTGCCAGCAGCTTAGCCAGGGCCCCGGTCAACCCGACCTACAATGAGCAGTTCTTC
j_call: TRBJ1-2; cdr3_length: 14; d_call: NA; clone_size: NA; v_call: TRBV7-2; cdr3_aa: CASSPGAAYYGYTF; cdr3_nt: TGTGCCAGCAGCCCCGGGGCAGCCTACTATGGCTACACCTTC
j_call: TRBJ1-5; cdr3_length: 16; d_call: NA; clone_size: NA; v_call: TRBV6-1; cdr3_aa: CASSEVFLGFNQPQHF; cdr3_nt: TGTGCCAGCAGTGAAGTTTTCTTAGGGTTCAATCAGCCCCAGCATTTT
j_call: TRBJ2-5; cdr3_length: 14; d_call: TRBD1; clone_size: NA; v_call: TRBV2; cdr3_aa: CASSRQGVKETQYF; cdr3_nt: TGTGCCAGCAGTCGACAGGGGGTAAAAGAGACCCAGTACTTC
j_call: TRBJ1-5; cdr3_length: 13; d_call: NA; clone_size: NA; v_call: TRBV4-3; cdr3_aa: CASSQVLGEGSHF; cdr3_nt: TGCGCCAGCAGCCAAGTACTGGGAGAGGGATCCCATTTT
j_call: TRBJ2-2; cdr3_length: 14; d_call: NA; clone_size: NA; v_call: TRBV30; cdr3_aa: CAWRGRRDTGELFF; cdr3_nt: TGTGCCTGGAGAGGGCGGCGGGACACCGGGGAGCTGTTTTTT
j_call: TRBJ2-1; cdr3_length: 15; d_call: NA; clone_size: NA; v_call: TRBV4-2; cdr3_aa: CASSQEVSSYNEQFF; cdr3_nt: TGTGCCAGCAGCCAAGAGGTTAGCTCCTACAATGAGCAGTTCTTC
j_call: TRBJ1-5; cdr3_length: 18; d_call: NA; clone_size: NA; v_call: TRBV4-2; cdr3_aa: CASSQGDEGQGGNQPQHF; cdr3_nt: TGTGCCAGCAGCCAAGGGGATGAAGGGCAAGGGGGCAATCAGCCCCAGCATTTT
j_call: TRBJ1-2; cdr3_length: 13; d_call: TRBD1; clone_size: once; v_call: TRBV28; cdr3_aa: CAIWTGNRYGYTF; cdr3_nt: TGTGCCATCTGGACAGGGAATCGCTATGGCTACACCTTC